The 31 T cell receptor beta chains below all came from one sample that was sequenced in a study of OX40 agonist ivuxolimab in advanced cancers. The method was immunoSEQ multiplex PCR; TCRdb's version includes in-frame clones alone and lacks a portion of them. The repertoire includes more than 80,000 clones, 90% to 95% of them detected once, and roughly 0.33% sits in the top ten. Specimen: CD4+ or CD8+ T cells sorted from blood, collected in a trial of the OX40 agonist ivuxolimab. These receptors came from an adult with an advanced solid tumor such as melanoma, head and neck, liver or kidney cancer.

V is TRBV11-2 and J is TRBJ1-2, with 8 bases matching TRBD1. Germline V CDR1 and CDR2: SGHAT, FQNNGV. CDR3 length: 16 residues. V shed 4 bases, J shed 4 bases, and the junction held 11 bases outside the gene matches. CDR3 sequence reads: CASSSYSTGGIYGYTF. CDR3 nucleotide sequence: TGTGCCAGCAGCTCCTATTCTACAGGGGGGATCTATGGCTACACCTTC.

The CDR3: CASSLERENQPQHF. CDR3 DNA: TGTGCCAGCAGCTTAGAGAGAGAGAATCAGCCCCAGCATTTT. The chain links TRBV11-3 to TRBJ1-5; no firm D call. Germline V gene lookup returns CDR1 SGHNT and CDR2 YENEEA. There are 14 residues in the CDR3. V lost 0 bases to trimming and J lost 4 bases, with 7 bases between them.

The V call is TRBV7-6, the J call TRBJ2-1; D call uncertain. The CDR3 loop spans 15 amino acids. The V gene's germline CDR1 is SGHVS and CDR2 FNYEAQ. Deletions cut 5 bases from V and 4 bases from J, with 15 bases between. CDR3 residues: CASSPKRSYYNEQFF. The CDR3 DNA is TGTGCCAGCAGCCCGAAGAGAAGTTATTACAATGAGCAGTTCTTC.

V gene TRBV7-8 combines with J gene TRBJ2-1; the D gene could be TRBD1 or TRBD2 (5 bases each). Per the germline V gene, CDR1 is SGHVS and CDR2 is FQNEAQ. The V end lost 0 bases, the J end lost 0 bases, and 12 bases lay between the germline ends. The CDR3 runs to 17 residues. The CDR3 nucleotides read TGTGCCAGCAGCTTAGCGGGGGTGGGAAGCTCCTACAATGAGCAGTTCTTC. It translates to CASSLAGVGSSYNEQFF.

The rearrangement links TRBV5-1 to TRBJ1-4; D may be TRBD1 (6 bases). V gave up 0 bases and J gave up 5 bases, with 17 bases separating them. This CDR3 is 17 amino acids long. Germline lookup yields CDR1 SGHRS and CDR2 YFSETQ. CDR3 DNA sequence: TGCGCCAGCAGCTTGGAGGGGGTGCATTCCCCAAATGAAAAACTGTTTTTT. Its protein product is CASSLEGVHSPNEKLFF.

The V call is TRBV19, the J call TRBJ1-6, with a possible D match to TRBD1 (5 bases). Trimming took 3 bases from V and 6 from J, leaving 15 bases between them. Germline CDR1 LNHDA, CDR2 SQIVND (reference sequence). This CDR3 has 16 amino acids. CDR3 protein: CASSIAFDSPNSPLHF. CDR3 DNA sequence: TGTGCCAGTAGTATTGCTTTCGACAGTCCTAATTCACCCCTCCACTTT. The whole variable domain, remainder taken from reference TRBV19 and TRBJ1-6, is DGGITQSPKYLFRKEGQNVTLSCEQNLNHDAMYWYRQDPGQGLRLIYYSQIVNDFQKGDIAEGYSVSREKKESFPLTVTSAQKNPTAFYLCASSIAFDSPNSPLHFGNGTRLTVT.

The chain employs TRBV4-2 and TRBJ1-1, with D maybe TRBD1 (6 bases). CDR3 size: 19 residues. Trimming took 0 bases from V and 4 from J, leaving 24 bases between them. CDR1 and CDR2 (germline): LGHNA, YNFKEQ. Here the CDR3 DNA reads TGTGCCAGCAGCCAAGATTCGCCTGCGGGGGGCGCGTGGGGCACTGAAGCTTTCTTT. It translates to CASSQDSPAGGAWGTEAFF.

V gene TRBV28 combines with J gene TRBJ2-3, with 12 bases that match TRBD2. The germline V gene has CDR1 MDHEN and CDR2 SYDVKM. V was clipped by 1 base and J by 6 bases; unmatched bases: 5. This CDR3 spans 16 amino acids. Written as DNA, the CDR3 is TGTGCCAGCAGTTTATCCCGGCTAGCGGGAGGGGATACGCAGTATTTT. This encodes CASSLSRLAGGDTQYF.

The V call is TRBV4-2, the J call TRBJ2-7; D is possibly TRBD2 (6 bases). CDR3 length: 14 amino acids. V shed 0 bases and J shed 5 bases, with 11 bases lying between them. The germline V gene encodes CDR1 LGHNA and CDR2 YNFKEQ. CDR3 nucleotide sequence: TGTGCCAGCAGCCAAGATCGGGCGGGAAACGAGCAGTACTTC. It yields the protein CASSQDRAGNEQYF.

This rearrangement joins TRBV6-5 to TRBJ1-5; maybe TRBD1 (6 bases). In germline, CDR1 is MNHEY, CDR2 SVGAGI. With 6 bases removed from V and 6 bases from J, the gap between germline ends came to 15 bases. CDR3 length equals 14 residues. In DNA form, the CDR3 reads TGTGCCAGCAGCAACAGGGTAAAGGGTCAGCCCCAGCATTTT. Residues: CASSNRVKGQPQHF.

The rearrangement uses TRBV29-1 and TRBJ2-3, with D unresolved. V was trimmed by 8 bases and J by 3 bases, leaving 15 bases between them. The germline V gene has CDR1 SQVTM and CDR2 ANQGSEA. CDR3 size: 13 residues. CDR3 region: CSSCRVATDTQYF. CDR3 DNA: TGCAGCTCGTGCCGGGTAGCTACAGATACGCAGTATTTT.

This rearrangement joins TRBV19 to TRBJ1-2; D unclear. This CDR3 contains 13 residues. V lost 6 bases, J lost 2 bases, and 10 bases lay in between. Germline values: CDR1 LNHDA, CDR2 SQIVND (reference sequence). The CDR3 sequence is CASSPPANYGYTF. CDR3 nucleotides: TGTGCCAGTAGCCCCCCGGCGAACTATGGCTACACCTTC.

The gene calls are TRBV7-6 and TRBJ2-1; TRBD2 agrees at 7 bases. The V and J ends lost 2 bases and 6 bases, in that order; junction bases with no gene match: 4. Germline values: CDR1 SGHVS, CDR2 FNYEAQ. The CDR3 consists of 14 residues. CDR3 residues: CASSLLAGVNEQFF. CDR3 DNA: TGTGCCAGCAGCTTACTGGCGGGAGTCAATGAGCAGTTCTTC.

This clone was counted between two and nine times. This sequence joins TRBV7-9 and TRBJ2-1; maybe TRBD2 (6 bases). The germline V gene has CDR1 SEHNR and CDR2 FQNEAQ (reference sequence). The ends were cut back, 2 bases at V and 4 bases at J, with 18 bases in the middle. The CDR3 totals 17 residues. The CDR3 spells CASSLIETSRVYNEQFF. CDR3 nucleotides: TGTGCCAGCAGCTTAATAGAGACTAGTCGGGTATACAATGAGCAGTTCTTC.

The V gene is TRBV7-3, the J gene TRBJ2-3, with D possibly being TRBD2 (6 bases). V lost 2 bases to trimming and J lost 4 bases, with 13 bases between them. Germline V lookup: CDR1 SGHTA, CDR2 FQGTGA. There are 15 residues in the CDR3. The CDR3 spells CASSLGGRRADTQYF. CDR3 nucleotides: TGTGCCAGCAGCTTAGGAGGTAGGAGGGCAGATACGCAGTATTTT.

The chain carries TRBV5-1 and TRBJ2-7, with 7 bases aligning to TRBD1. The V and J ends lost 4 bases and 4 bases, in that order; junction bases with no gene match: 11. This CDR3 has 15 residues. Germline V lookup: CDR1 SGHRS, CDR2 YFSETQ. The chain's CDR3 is CASSLRQGGPYEQYF. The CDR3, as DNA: TGCGCCAGCAGCCTGAGACAGGGTGGGCCTTACGAGCAGTACTTC.

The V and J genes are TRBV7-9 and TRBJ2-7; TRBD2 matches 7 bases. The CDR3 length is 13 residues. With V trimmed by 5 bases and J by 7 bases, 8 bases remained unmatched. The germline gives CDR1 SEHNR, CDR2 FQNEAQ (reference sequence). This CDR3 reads CASSPLAGREQYF. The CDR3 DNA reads TGTGCCAGCAGCCCTTTAGCGGGTCGAGAGCAGTACTTC.

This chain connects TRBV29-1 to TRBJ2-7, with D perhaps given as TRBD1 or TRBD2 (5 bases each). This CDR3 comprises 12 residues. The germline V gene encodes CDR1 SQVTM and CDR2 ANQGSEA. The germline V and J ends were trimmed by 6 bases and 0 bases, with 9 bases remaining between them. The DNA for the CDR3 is TGCAGCGTCCGGGACCCCTCCTACGAGCAGTACTTC. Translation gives CSVRDPSYEQYF.

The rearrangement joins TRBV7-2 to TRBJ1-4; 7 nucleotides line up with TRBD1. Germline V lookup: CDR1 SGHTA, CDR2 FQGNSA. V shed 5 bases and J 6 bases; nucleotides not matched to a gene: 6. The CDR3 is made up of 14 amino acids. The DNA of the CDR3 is TGTGCCAGCAGCGAAGGACAGGCCTATGAAAAACTGTTTTTT. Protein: CASSEGQAYEKLFF.

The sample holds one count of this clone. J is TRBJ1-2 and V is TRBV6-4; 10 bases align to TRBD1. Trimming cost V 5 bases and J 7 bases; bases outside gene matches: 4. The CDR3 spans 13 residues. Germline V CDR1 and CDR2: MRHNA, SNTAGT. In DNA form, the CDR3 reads TGTGCCAGCAGTCGGGACAGGGGAGTTGGCTACACCTTC. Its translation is CASSRDRGVGYTF.

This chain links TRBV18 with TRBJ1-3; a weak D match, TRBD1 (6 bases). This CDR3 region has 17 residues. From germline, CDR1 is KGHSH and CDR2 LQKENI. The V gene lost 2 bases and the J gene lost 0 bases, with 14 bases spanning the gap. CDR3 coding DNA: TGTGCCAGCTCACCAACCGGACAGCTCAACTCTGGAAACACCATATATTTT. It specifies CASSPTGQLNSGNTIYF.

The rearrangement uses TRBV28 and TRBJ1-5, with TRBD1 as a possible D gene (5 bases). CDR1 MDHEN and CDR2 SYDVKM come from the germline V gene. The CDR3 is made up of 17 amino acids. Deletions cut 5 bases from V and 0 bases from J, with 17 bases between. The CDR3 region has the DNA TGTGCCAGCAGTCCCCTTACTGCCAGGGATAGCAATCAGCCCCAGCATTTT. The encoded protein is CASSPLTARDSNQPQHF.

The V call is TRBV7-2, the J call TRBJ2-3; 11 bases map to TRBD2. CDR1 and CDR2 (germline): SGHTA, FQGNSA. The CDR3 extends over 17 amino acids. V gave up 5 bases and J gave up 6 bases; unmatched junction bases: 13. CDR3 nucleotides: TGTGCCAGCAGCATCCCCCAACTAGCGGGAGTTGGGGATACGCAGTATTTT. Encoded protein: CASSIPQLAGVGDTQYF. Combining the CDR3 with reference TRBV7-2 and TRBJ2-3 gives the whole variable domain GAGVSQSPSNKVTEKGKDVELRCDPISGHTALYWYRQSLGQGLEFLIYFQGNSAPDKSGLPSDRFSAERTGGSVSTLTIQRTQQEDSAVYLCASSIPQLAGVGDTQYFGPGTRLTVL.

CDR3 bases: TGTGCCAGCAGTCCCACTAGCGGTCCCACAGATACGCAGTATTTT. It codes for CASSPTSGPTDTQYF. The V gene is TRBV27, the J gene TRBJ2-3, with 8 bases that match TRBD2. This CDR3 has 15 residues. Germline trimming cut 5 bases from V and 2 bases from J; bases unmatched to any gene: 6. CDR1 and CDR2 (germline): MNHEY, SMNVEV (reference sequence).

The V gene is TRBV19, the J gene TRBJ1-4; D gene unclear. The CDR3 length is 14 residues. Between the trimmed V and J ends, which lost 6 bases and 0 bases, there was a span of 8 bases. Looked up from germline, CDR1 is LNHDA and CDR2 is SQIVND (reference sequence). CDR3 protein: CASRGGTTNEKLFF. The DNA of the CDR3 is TGTGCCAGTAGAGGAGGGACAACTAATGAAAAACTGTTTTTT. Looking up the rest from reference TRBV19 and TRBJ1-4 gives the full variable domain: DGGITQSPKYLFRKEGQNVTLSCEQNLNHDAMYWYRQDPGQGLRLIYYSQIVNDFQKGDIAEGYSVSREKKESFPLTVTSAQKNPTAFYLCASRGGTTNEKLFFGSGTQLSVL.

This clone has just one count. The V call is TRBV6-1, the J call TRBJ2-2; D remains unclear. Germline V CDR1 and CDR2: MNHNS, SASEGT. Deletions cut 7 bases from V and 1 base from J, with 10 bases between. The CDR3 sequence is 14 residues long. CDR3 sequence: CASNEYRNTGELFF. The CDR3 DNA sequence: TGTGCCAGCAACGAGTACCGGAACACCGGGGAGCTGTTTTTT.

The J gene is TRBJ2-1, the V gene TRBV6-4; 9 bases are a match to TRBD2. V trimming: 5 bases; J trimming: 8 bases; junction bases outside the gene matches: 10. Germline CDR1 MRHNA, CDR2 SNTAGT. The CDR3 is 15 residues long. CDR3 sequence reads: CASSPGTSRFDEQFF. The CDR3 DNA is TGTGCCAGCAGTCCCGGGACTAGCAGGTTCGATGAGCAGTTCTTC.

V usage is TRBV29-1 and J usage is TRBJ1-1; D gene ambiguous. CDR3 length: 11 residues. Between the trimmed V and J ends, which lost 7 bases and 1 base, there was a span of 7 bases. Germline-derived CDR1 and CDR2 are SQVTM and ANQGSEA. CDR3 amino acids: CSGRENTEAFF. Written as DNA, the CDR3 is TGCAGCGGCCGGGAGAACACTGAAGCTTTCTTT.

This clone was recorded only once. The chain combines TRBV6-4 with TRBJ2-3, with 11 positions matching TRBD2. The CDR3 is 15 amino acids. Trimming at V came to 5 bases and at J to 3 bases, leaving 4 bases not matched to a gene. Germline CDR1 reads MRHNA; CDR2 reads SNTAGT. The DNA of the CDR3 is TGTGCCAGCAGTTCTAGCGGGAGGACGACAGATACGCAGTATTTT. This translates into CASSSSGRTTDTQYF.

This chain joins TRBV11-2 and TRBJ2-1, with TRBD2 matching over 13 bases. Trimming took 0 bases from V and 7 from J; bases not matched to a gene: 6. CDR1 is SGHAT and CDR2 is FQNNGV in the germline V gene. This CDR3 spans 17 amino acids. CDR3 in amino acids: CASSLEGTSGILNEQFF. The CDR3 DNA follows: TGTGCCAGCAGCTTAGAGGGGACTAGCGGGATTTTGAATGAGCAGTTCTTC.

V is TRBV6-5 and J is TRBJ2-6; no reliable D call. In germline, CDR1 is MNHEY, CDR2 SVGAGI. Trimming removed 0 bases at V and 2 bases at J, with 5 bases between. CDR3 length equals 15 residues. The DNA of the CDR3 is TGTGCCAGCAGTTACTCCAGAACTGGGGCCAACGTCCTGACTTTC. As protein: CASSYSRTGANVLTF.